Presented here are 29 T cell receptor beta chains from one specimen sequenced in a study of control samples from healthy donors and cancer patients. Method: immunoSEQ multiplex PCR; TCRdb's copy keeps in-frame clones and lacks some. Of 400,000 to 500,000 clones in the sample, over 75% were seen once. The material sequenced was PBMCs. Every receptor here comes from a man between 40 and 49 years old with head and neck cancer.

The chain recombines TRBV5-1 with TRBJ1-1, with D possibly matching TRBD1 (5 bases). Per the germline V gene, CDR1 is SGHRS and CDR2 is YFSETQ. The CDR3 contains 15 residues. Trimming pared 1 base from V and 6 bases from J, leaving 16 bases between. The CDR3 sequence is CASSLSGREGAEAFF. The CDR3 DNA reads as TGCGCCAGCAGCTTGTCAGGCAGGGAAGGGGCTGAAGCTTTCTTT.

CDR3 loop: CASSRYSGTGSEQYF. The CDR3 DNA reads as TGTGCCAGCAGCCGCTATTCCGGGACAGGGAGCGAGCAGTACTTC. The J gene is TRBJ2-7, the V gene TRBV6-5; 9 positions agree with TRBD1. This CDR3 comprises 15 residues. Germline CDR1 and CDR2: MNHEY and SVGAGI. The V gene end was trimmed by 6 bases and the J gene end by 6 bases; junction bases not matched to a gene: 12.

This chain links TRBV3-1 (or the pseudogene TRBV3-2) with TRBJ2-7, with 10 bases identical to TRBD2. The V and J ends lost 0 bases and 3 bases, in that order; junction bases with no gene match: 5. There are 16 residues in the CDR3. CDR1 LGHDT and CDR2 YNNKEL come from the germline V gene (reference sequence). The CDR3 here is CASSQDRTSGNYEQYF. DNA of the CDR3: TGTGCCAGCAGCCAAGATCGAACTAGCGGGAACTACGAGCAGTACTTC.

The J gene is TRBJ1-6, the V gene TRBV11-3; D not resolved. With 5 bases removed from V and 7 bases from J, the gap between germline ends came to 9 bases. Per the germline V gene, CDR1 is SGHNT and CDR2 is YENEEA. This CDR3 has 13 residues. CDR3 sequence (DNA): TGTGCCAGCAGCACTTCCAAGAATTCACCCCTCCACTTT. It is translated as CASSTSKNSPLHF.

This chain connects TRBV19 to TRBJ1-5, with 7 bases that match TRBD1. Per germline, CDR1 LNHDA and CDR2 SQIVND (reference sequence). This CDR3 contains 15 residues. The V segment lost 3 bases and the J segment 5 bases; nucleotides outside the gene matches: 7. In nucleotides, the CDR3 is TGTGCCAGTAGTATCCCCAGGGGGTTTGATCAGCCCCAGCATTTT. It encodes CASSIPRGFDQPQHF.

This clone was seen just once. This chain uses TRBV21-1 with TRBJ1-6; TRBD1 was called by the table and not checked on the DNA. TRBV21-1 is described as a pseudogene. The CDR3 has 18 amino acids. The CDR3, as DNA: TGTGCCAGCAGCAAATTCCCTACCCGGGACAGGCTTAATTCACCCCTCCACTTT. Translated: CASSKFPTRDRLNSPLHF.

This chain links TRBV11-1 with TRBJ2-7, with 8 bases lining up with TRBD2. Germline CDR1 SGHAT, CDR2 FQDESV (reference sequence). Trimming removed 6 bases from V and 3 bases from J; junction bases left unmatched: 10. The CDR3 length is 15 residues. The CDR3 protein is CASSWGSGTFYEQYF. In DNA form, the CDR3 reads TGTGCCAGCAGTTGGGGTAGCGGGACTTTCTACGAGCAGTACTTC.

The V and J genes are TRBV18 and TRBJ2-3, with 8 bases lining up with TRBD2. This CDR3 spans 16 amino acids. Germline assignment: CDR1 KGHSH and CDR2 LQKENI. Trimming cost V 3 bases and J 3 bases; bases outside gene matches: 8. The CDR3 coding sequence is TGTGCCAGCTCACCGCCCGGGGGGGCTAGGACAGATACGCAGTATTTT. Translation gives CASSPPGGARTDTQYF.

The chain joins TRBV9 to TRBJ2-5; unclear D gene. The germline V and J ends were trimmed by 3 bases and 5 bases, with 5 bases remaining between them. The CDR3 length is 11 residues. Per germline, CDR1 SGDLS and CDR2 YYNGEE. The CDR3 protein is CASSAGETQYF. The DNA for the CDR3 is TGTGCCAGCAGCGCCGGGGAGACCCAGTACTTC. The full variable domain, its missing parts supplied by reference TRBV9 and TRBJ2-5, is DSGVTQTPKHLITATGQRVTLRCSPRSGDLSVYWYQQSLDQGLQFLIQYYNGEERAKGNILERFSAQQFPDLHSELNLSSLELGDSALYFCASSAGETQYFGPGTRLLVL.

The chain recombines TRBV11-2 with TRBJ1-2; D is undetermined. Trimming pared 5 bases from V and 5 bases from J, leaving 9 bases between. CDR1 is SGHAT, CDR2 FQNNGV, per germline. The length of the CDR3 is 12 residues. CDR3 DNA: TGTGCCAGCAGCCCACCCAATTATGGCTACACCTTC. It specifies CASSPPNYGYTF.

This clone appeared a single time. V usage is TRBV5-1 and J usage is TRBJ2-7, with 7 bases fitting TRBD2. The V gene's germline CDR1 is SGHRS and CDR2 YFSETQ. CDR3 size: 13 residues. The junction had 3 bases not matched to a gene; V was cut back by 4 bases and J by 2 bases. In DNA form, the CDR3 reads TGCGCCAGCAGCCCTGGGGGGGCCTACGAGCAGTACTTC. Translated: CASSPGGAYEQYF. Variable domain in full (rest from reference TRBV5-1 and TRBJ2-7): KAGVTQTPRYLIKTRGQQVTLSCSPISGHRSVSWYQQTPGQGLQFLFEYFSETQRNKGNFPGRFSGRQFSNSRSEMNVSTLELGDSALYLCASSPGGAYEQYFGPGTRLTVT.

The V gene is TRBV30, the J gene TRBJ1-1, with D maybe TRBD1 (6 bases). V lost 4 bases and J lost 4, with 16 bases in between. The germline gives CDR1 GTSNPN, CDR2 SVGIG (reference sequence). This CDR3 has 14 residues. CDR3 nucleotide sequence: TGTGCCTGGACCGAGGGGAGGGGGGGCACTGAAGCTTTCTTT. Amino acid sequence: CAWTEGRGGTEAFF.

The chain joins TRBV6-5 to TRBJ1-1; tentative D call: TRBD1 (6 bases). Per germline, CDR1 MNHEY and CDR2 SVGAGI. The CDR3 runs to 14 residues. Trimming shortened V by 4 bases and J by 4 bases, and 13 bases separated the two germline ends. CDR3 sequence reads: CASSSGGTVTEAFF. The DNA for the CDR3 is TGTGCCAGCAGTTCGGGGGGCACGGTCACTGAAGCTTTCTTT.

The chain uses TRBV11-2 and TRBJ2-1; D is ambiguous. V gave up 1 base and J gave up 0 bases, with 13 bases separating them. The CDR3 has 17 residues. The germline V gene encodes CDR1 SGHAT and CDR2 FQNNGV. This chain's CDR3 is CASSLVGRMGSYNEQFF. The CDR3 nucleotides are TGTGCCAGCAGCTTAGTGGGTCGGATGGGCTCCTACAATGAGCAGTTCTTC.

The chain joins TRBV2 to TRBJ1-2; D possibly corresponds to TRBD1 (6 bases). V gave up 5 bases and J gave up 2 bases, with 9 bases separating them. This CDR3 is built from 13 residues. Germline V gives CDR1 SNHLY, CDR2 FYNNEI. This CDR3 reads CASSRTANYGYTF. As DNA, the CDR3 is TGTGCCAGCAGTCGGACAGCAAACTATGGCTACACCTTC.

The V call is TRBV9, the J call TRBJ2-3; 8 bases are shared with TRBD2. The CDR3 loop spans 16 amino acids. CDR1 SGDLS and CDR2 YYNGEE come from the germline V gene. V lost 3 bases, J lost 4 bases, and 10 bases stayed unmatched. The CDR3 protein is CASSGSAGAPADTQYF. In DNA form, the CDR3 reads TGTGCCAGCAGCGGATCAGCGGGAGCCCCTGCAGATACGCAGTATTTT.

This chain connects TRBV4-1 to TRBJ2-6; D is perhaps TRBD1 or TRBD2 (5 bases each). CDR1 is MGHRA, CDR2 YSYEKL, per germline. This CDR3 has 17 amino acids. V lost 0 bases to trimming and J lost 2 bases, with 11 bases between them. CDR3: CASSQDRGATGANVLTF. In DNA, the CDR3 is TGCGCCAGCAGCCAAGATAGAGGGGCGACTGGGGCCAACGTCCTGACTTTC.

V gene TRBV5-1 combines with J gene TRBJ2-7, with D hard to call. Trimming left V 0 bases short and J 3 bases short, with 19 bases between. Germline V CDR1 and CDR2: SGHRS, YFSETQ. This CDR3 region has 17 residues. CDR3 DNA: TGCGCCAGCAGCTTGGGGCCCGGGCTTAAATTGGGCTACGAGCAGTACTTC. This sequence encodes CASSLGPGLKLGYEQYF. The entire variable domain, with the rest obtained from reference TRBV5-1 and TRBJ2-7, is as follows: KAGVTQTPRYLIKTRGQQVTLSCSPISGHRSVSWYQQTPGQGLQFLFEYFSETQRNKGNFPGRFSGRQFSNSRSEMNVSTLELGDSALYLCASSLGPGLKLGYEQYFGPGTRLTVT.

This clone is a singleton in its sample. CDR3 DNA sequence: TGTGCCTTTATAGCGGGGCCTTATGCTGGAAACACCATATATTTT. It is translated as CAFIAGPYAGNTIYF. The chain links TRBV30 to TRBJ1-3, with D tentatively TRBD1 (5 bases). Germline values: CDR1 GTSNPN, CDR2 SVGIG (reference sequence). Deletions cut 7 bases from V and 2 bases from J, with 18 bases between. The CDR3 has 15 amino acids.

J is TRBJ1-5 and V is TRBV3-1 (or the pseudogene TRBV3-2), with D possibly TRBD1 on 6 matching bases. The V and J ends lost 1 base and 6 bases respectively, with 16 bases between them. Germline CDR1 LGHDT, CDR2 YNNKEL (reference sequence). The CDR3 totals 16 residues. CDR3 sequence (DNA): TGTGCCAGCAGCCAAGGCCCCGGGGGCGCGGGTCAGCCCCAGCATTTT. Translating gives CASSQGPGGAGQPQHF.

The genes are TRBV14 and TRBJ2-1; D ambiguous. CDR1 SGHDN and CDR2 FVKESK come from the germline V gene. The ends were cut back, 1 base at V and 3 bases at J, with 7 bases in the middle. There are 14 residues in the CDR3. This CDR3 reads CASSQVRHYNEQFF. CDR3 nucleotide sequence: TGTGCCAGCAGCCAAGTGCGACACTACAATGAGCAGTTCTTC. Using reference TRBV14 and TRBJ2-1 for the parts outside the CDR3, the full variable domain is EAGVTQFPSHSVIEKGQTVTLRCDPISGHDNLYWYRRVMGKEIKFLLHFVKESKQDESGMPNNRFLAERTGGTYSTLKVQPAELEDSGVYFCASSQVRHYNEQFFGPGTRLTVL.

V gene TRBV5-6 combines with J gene TRBJ2-1, with D possibly matching TRBD1 (6 bases). Trimming took off 4 bases at V and 5 bases at J, with 19 bases between the two ends. Germline V gene data show CDR1 as SGHDT and CDR2 as YYEEEE. The CDR3 is 16 residues long. The CDR3 spells CASSIHGTLTNNEQFF. The CDR3 DNA is TGTGCCAGCAGCATCCACGGGACACTTACTAACAATGAGCAGTTCTTC.

This rearrangement joins TRBV2 to TRBJ2-7, with no clear D. V lost 8 bases and J 0 bases, leaving 14 bases between the germline ends. The length of the CDR3 is 14 residues. CDR1 is SNHLY, CDR2 FYNNEI, per germline. The CDR3 nucleotides are TGTGCCAGCGGGGAAGGGATTTCCTCCTACGAGCAGTACTTC. It translates to CASGEGISSYEQYF.

V and J are TRBV24-1 and TRBJ2-4, with D perhaps TRBD1 (6 bases). Deletions cut 8 bases from V and 6 bases from J, with 22 bases between. CDR1 and CDR2 (germline): KGHDR, SFDVKD. There are 16 residues in the CDR3. CDR3 in DNA: TGTGCCACCACTCAAAATCCCGAACAGGGAAGAAACATTCAGTACTTC. This gives the protein CATTQNPEQGRNIQYF.

CDR3 coding DNA: TGTGCCAGCAGCCACCAGGGGAACACTGAAGCTTTCTTT. Its protein product is CASSHQGNTEAFF. V is TRBV12-3 or TRBV12-4 and J is TRBJ1-1, with a tentative D call TRBD1 (5 bases). V was clipped by 6 bases and J by 1 base, with 9 bases between them. The CDR3 is made up of 13 amino acids.

The V call is TRBV5-8, the J call TRBJ1-4; D gene uncertain. With 0 bases removed from V and 8 bases from J, the gap between germline ends came to 8 bases. The CDR3 runs to 13 residues. CDR1 is SGHTS and CDR2 is YDEGEE in the germline V gene. In DNA form, the CDR3 reads TGTGCCAGCAGCTTGGAACATCTCGAAAAACTGTTTTTT. It translates to CASSLEHLEKLFF.

The chain links TRBV6-5 to TRBJ1-1; 7 nucleotides align to TRBD1. The CDR3 sequence is 15 residues long. The J segment lost 4 bases and the V segment lost 0 bases, leaving 5 bases of the junction unmatched. CDR1 and CDR2 (germline): MNHEY, SVGAGI. The CDR3 nucleotides are TGTGCCAGCAGTTACTCGACGTCAGGGGGCACTGAAGCTTTCTTT. This translates into CASSYSTSGGTEAFF.

This rearrangement joins TRBV7-2 to TRBJ1-5; 7 bases are shared with TRBD1. The CDR3 loop spans 14 amino acids. Trimming removed 2 bases from V and 4 bases from J; junction bases left unmatched: 2. The germline gives CDR1 SGHTA, CDR2 FQGNSA. Written as DNA, the CDR3 is TGTGCCAGCAGCTTACAGGGGGTAAATCAGCCCCAGCATTTT. This sequence encodes CASSLQGVNQPQHF.

This chain joins TRBV27 and TRBJ2-1; D possibly corresponds to TRBD1 (5 bases). CDR1 MNHEY and CDR2 SMNVEV come from the germline V gene (reference sequence). Trimming removed 4 bases from V and 0 bases from J, with 13 bases in between. This CDR3 has 16 residues. DNA for the CDR3: TGTGCCAGCAGTTCCCCAGGGTTAAGCTCCTACAATGAGCAGTTCTTC. It is translated as CASSSPGLSSYNEQFF.